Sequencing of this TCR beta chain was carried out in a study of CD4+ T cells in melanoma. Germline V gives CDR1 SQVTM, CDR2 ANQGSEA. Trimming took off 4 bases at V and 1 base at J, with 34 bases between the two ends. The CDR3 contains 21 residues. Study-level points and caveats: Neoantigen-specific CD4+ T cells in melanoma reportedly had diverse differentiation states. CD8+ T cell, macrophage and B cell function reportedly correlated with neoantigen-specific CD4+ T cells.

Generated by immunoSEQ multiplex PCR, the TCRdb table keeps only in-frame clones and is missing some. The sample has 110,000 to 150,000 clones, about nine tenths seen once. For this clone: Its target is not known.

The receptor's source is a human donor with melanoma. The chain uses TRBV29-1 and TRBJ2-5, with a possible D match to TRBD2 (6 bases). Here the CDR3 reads CSVAGSDIRASGVLSQETQYF. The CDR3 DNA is TGCAGCGTTGCTGGCTCGGACATCAGAGCGTCGGGGGTGCTGAGCCAAGAGACCCAGTACTTC.